The next 17 T cell receptor beta chains were all read from a single sample in a study of regulatory and conventional T cells in RAG deficiency. The sorted conventional CD4+ T cells were CD25-low and CD127-high, with genomic DNA sequenced. The assay was immunoSEQ multiplex PCR, and TCRdb's table has in-frame clones only and misses some. The sample records 45,000 to 50,000 clones, 70% to 90% being singletons. These data also featured in a second study, about regulatory T cells. From that second work: The primer mix had 52 TRBV and 13 TRBJ primers.

Input material: CD4+ effector T cells sorted from blood. The source is a human donor in good health.

This chain connects TRBV5-1 to TRBJ2-5; D assignment may be TRBD1 or TRBD2 (5 bases each). Germline V gives CDR1 SGHRS, CDR2 YFSETQ. Trimming removed 4 bases at V and 5 bases at J, with 18 bases between. This CDR3 contains 15 residues. The CDR3 sequence is CASSPAGTRTETQYF. CDR3 bases: TGCGCCAGCAGCCCCGCCGGGACCCGGACGGAGACCCAGTACTTC.

This rearrangement joins TRBV18 to TRBJ1-4, with D unclear. CDR3 size: 14 residues. Trimming pared 5 bases from V and 6 bases from J, leaving 13 bases between. Germline V lookup: CDR1 KGHSH, CDR2 LQKENI. CDR3 DNA: TGTGCCAGCTCATACAGCGCTTCTGATGAAAAACTGTTTTTT. It codes for CASSYSASDEKLFF.

This rearrangement joins TRBV6-1 to TRBJ2-7; TRBD1 matches 9 bases. With 6 bases clipped from V and 6 bases from J, the junction kept 9 bases outside the gene matches. This CDR3 spans 14 amino acids. The germline gives CDR1 MNHNS, CDR2 SASEGT. In DNA form, the CDR3 reads TGTGCCAGCAGAAAATCCGGGACAGGGTTCGAGCAGTACTTC. Protein: CASRKSGTGFEQYF.

The count of this clone is one. This chain links TRBV18 with TRBJ2-1, with 12 bases matching TRBD2. V was clipped by 2 bases and J by 9 bases; unmatched bases: 2. Germline V gives CDR1 KGHSH, CDR2 LQKENI. This CDR3 contains 14 residues. CDR3 nucleotides: TGTGCCAGCTCACCAGGGACTAGCGGGTCTGAGCAGTTCTTC. Its protein product is CASSPGTSGSEQFF.

The rearrangement links TRBV19 to TRBJ1-5; D is possibly TRBD1 (5 bases). Germline values: CDR1 LNHDA, CDR2 SQIVND (reference sequence). The ends were cut back, 6 bases at V and 0 bases at J, with 9 bases in the middle. The CDR3 extends over 14 amino acids. The CDR3, as DNA: TGTGCCAGTAGACCAGGGCATAGCAATCAGCCCCAGCATTTT. This gives the protein CASRPGHSNQPQHF.

V gene TRBV7-2 combines with J gene TRBJ2-3, with 14 bases matching TRBD2. Germline CDR1 is SGHTA and CDR2 is FQGNSA. V shed 6 bases and J 4 bases; nucleotides not matched to a gene: 3. This CDR3 region has 15 residues. CDR3 DNA: TGTGCCAGCAGGGTGACTAGCGGGGGGGCAGATACGCAGTATTTT. This translates into CASRVTSGGADTQYF.

The J gene is TRBJ2-2, the V gene TRBV6-5, with 9 bases matching TRBD2. Germline CDR1 and CDR2: MNHEY and SVGAGI. The V and J ends lost 9 bases and 4 bases, in that order; junction bases with no gene match: 6. The CDR3 has 14 amino acids. The CDR3: CASGLAKTTGELFF. The CDR3 DNA reads TGTGCCAGTGGACTAGCGAAGACCACCGGGGAGCTGTTTTTT.

The rearrangement uses TRBV11-3 and TRBJ2-5; 9 bases match TRBD1. CDR3 length: 15 amino acids. Germline CDR1 is SGHNT and CDR2 is YENEEA. V shed 6 bases and J 1 base; nucleotides not matched to a gene: 6. In nucleotides, the CDR3 is TGTGCCAGCAGACCGGGACAGGGAGGCCAAGAGACCCAGTACTTC. Translation: CASRPGQGGQETQYF.

The V call is TRBV28, the J call TRBJ1-4; D remains unclear. The germline gives CDR1 MDHEN, CDR2 SYDVKM. V gave up 8 bases and J gave up 0 bases, with 22 bases separating them. The CDR3 is 18 residues long. CDR3 in DNA: TGTGCCAGCCACCCCCTGGTCCGGGGAATGGCAACTAATGAAAAACTGTTTTTT. Translated, it gives CASHPLVRGMATNEKLFF.

The chain is built from TRBV27 and TRBJ1-6; D possibly corresponds to TRBD1 (5 bases). Trimming shortened V by 0 bases and J by 5 bases, and 8 bases separated the two germline ends. In germline, CDR1 is MNHEY, CDR2 SMNVEV (reference sequence). There are 15 residues in the CDR3. The CDR3 region is CASSLSGVDNSPLHF. The CDR3, as DNA: TGTGCCAGCAGTTTATCAGGGGTCGATAATTCACCCCTCCACTTT.

The chain couples TRBV7-9 to TRBJ1-5; a weak D match, TRBD1 (5 bases). Germline values: CDR1 SEHNR, CDR2 FQNEAQ (reference sequence). The CDR3 is 14 amino acids. Trimming left V 4 bases short and J 2 bases short, with 9 bases between. The CDR3, as DNA: TGTGCCAGCAGCTGGGACGGCGGCAATCAGCCCCAGCATTTT. Protein sequence: CASSWDGGNQPQHF.

This chain's CDR3 is CASSPPPGSYNSPLHF. In DNA form, the CDR3 reads TGTGCCAGCTCACCACCCCCGGGCTCCTATAATTCACCCCTCCACTTT. The rearrangement links TRBV18 to TRBJ1-6, with D unresolved. V was cut by 0 bases and J by 0 bases, with 6 bases left in between. The germline V gene has CDR1 KGHSH and CDR2 LQKENI. The CDR3 covers 16 residues.

The chain combines TRBV28 with TRBJ1-2; 8 positions agree with TRBD1. J was trimmed by 4 bases and V by 4 bases; bases with no gene match: 5. The CDR3 totals 14 residues. The germline CDR1 and CDR2 sequences are MDHEN and SYDVKM. CDR3 region: CASSSWTGSYGYTF. CDR3 nucleotides: TGTGCCAGCAGTTCCTGGACAGGGTCCTATGGCTACACCTTC.

The V gene is TRBV5-8, the J gene TRBJ1-4, with D possibly matching TRBD1 (6 bases). Germline V gives CDR1 SGHTS, CDR2 YDEGEE. With 5 bases removed from V and 7 bases from J, the gap between germline ends came to 9 bases. The CDR3 has 12 amino acids. CDR3 residues: CASRVRGEKLFF. CDR3 bases: TGTGCCAGCAGGGTCAGGGGTGAAAAACTGTTTTTT.

The chain carries TRBV28 and TRBJ2-7; possible D gene TRBD2, 6 bases. The ends were cut back, 3 bases at V and 3 bases at J, with 6 bases in the middle. The CDR3 extends over 12 amino acids. CDR1 is MDHEN and CDR2 is SYDVKM in the germline V gene. The CDR3, as DNA: TGTGCCAGCAGTTTGGGAGGCTACGAGCAGTACTTC. This encodes CASSLGGYEQYF.

As DNA, the CDR3 is TGTGCCAGCCGAGAGGGACTAGCGACGAACAATGAGCAGTTCTTC. This sequence encodes CASREGLATNNEQFF. The chain joins TRBV6-5 to TRBJ2-1; 10 bases map to TRBD2. V trimming: 8 bases; J trimming: 5 bases; junction bases outside the gene matches: 9. Germline CDR1 reads MNHEY; CDR2 reads SVGAGI. The CDR3 totals 15 residues.

The V and J genes are TRBV10-3 and TRBJ2-7; 10 bases are shared with TRBD1. There are 14 residues in the CDR3. Germline assignment: CDR1 ENHRY and CDR2 SYGVKD. The J segment lost 7 bases and the V segment lost 6 bases, leaving 9 bases of the junction unmatched. The CDR3: CAIRRDRGVEEQYF. CDR3 DNA: TGTGCCATCAGGAGGGACAGGGGAGTGGAGGAGCAGTACTTC.